The source of this T cell receptor (beta chain) is a study of blood T cells in healthy people across ages. Study results and caveats: No conclusive comparison of naive versus antigen-experienced cells was possible with unsorted PBMCs. From one million sequenced T cells, diversity estimates were lower bounds. Age showed a roughly linear inverse relationship with TCR beta diversity per million T cells.

This CDR3 has 15 residues. The V end was cut by 1 base, the J end by 4 bases, with 13 bases between. CDR1 and CDR2 from the germline V gene are SEHNR and FQNEAQ (reference sequence). Next came a second PCR, run for about 6 to 11 cycles, which used a sample-barcoded 5' primer along with a J-beta primer mix. TCRdb re-called the 5' RACE reads through MiXCR, storing one row per CDR3 protein. The repertoire holds a few hundred thousand distinct CDR3 sequences, with roughly half as singletons. As to this clonotype: What it binds is unknown.

This receptor was identified in a man in his sixties in good health. The genes are TRBV7-9 and TRBJ1-2; D is possibly TRBD1 (5 bases). The sequencing input was blood. CDR3 sequence: CASSLEVGRGYGYTF. In DNA, the CDR3 is TGTGCCAGCAGCTTAGAGGTGGGACGTGGCTATGGCTACACCTTC.